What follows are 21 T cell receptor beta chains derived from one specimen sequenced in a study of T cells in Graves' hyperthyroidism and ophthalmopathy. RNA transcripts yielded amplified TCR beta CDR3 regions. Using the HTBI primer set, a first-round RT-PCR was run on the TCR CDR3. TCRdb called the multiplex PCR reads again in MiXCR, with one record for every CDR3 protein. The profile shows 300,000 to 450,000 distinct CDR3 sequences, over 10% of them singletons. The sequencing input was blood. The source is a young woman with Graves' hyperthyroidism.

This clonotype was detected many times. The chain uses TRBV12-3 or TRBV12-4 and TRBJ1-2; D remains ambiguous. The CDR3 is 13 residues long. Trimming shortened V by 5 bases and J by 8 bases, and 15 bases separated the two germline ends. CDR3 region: CASSPNGPRGYTF. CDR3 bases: TGTGCCAGCAGTCCTAACGGGCCCCGGGGCTACACCTTC.

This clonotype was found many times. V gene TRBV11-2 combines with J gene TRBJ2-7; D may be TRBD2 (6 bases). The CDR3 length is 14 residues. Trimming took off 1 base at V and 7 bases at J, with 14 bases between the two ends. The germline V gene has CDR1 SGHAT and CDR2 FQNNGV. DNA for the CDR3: TGTGCCAGCAGCTTAGCGACGGGGGACTGGGAGCAGTACTTC. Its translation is CASSLATGDWEQYF.

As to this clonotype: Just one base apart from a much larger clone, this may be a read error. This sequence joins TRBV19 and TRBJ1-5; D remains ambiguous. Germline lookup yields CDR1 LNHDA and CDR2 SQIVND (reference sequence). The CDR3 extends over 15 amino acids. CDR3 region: CTSSIRRISNQPQHF. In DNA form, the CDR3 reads TGTACCAGTAGTATAAGGCGGATTAGCAATCAGCCCCAGCATTTT.

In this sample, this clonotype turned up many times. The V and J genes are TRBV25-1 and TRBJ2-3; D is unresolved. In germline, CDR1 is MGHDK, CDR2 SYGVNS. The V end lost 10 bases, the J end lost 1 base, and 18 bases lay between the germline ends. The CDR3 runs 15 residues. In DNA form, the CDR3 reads TGTGCCACCCTATCCTGGATGTTCTGCACAGATACGCAGTATTTT. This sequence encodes CATLSWMFCTDTQYF.

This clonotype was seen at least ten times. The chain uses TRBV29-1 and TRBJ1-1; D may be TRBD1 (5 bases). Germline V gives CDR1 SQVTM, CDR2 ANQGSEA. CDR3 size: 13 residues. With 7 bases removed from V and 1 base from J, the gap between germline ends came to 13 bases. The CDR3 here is CSARRDGNTEAFF. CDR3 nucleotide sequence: TGCAGCGCAAGGAGGGACGGGAACACTGAAGCTTTCTTT.

The CDR3 loop reads CASSVGTHINEQFF. The CDR3 DNA reads as TGCGCCAGCAGCGTCGGGACTCATATCAATGAGCAGTTCTTC. The chain links TRBV4-3 to TRBJ2-1, with D maybe TRBD2 (6 bases). The CDR3 is made up of 14 amino acids. V gave up 5 bases and J gave up 6 bases, with 14 bases separating them. The germline V gene encodes CDR1 LGHNA and CDR2 YSLEER.

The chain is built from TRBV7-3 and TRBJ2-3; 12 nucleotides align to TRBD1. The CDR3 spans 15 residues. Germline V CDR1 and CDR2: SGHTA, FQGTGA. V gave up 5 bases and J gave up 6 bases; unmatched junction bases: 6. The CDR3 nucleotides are TGTGCCAGCAGCGCAGCCGGGACAGGGGGCGATACGCAGTATTTT. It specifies CASSAAGTGGDTQYF.

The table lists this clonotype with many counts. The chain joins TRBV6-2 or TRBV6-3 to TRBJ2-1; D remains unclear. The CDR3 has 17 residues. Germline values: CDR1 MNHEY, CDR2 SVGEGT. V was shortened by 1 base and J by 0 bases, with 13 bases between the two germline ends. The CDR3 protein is CASSYWPQSSSYNEQFF. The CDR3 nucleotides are TGTGCCAGCAGTTACTGGCCCCAGTCGAGCTCCTACAATGAGCAGTTCTTC.

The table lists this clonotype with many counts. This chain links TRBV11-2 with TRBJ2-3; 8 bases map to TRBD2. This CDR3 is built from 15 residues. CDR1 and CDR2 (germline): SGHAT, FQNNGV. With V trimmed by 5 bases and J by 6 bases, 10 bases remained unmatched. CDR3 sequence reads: CASSEYGLASDTQYF. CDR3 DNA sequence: TGTGCCAGCAGCGAATACGGACTAGCTTCGGATACGCAGTATTTT.

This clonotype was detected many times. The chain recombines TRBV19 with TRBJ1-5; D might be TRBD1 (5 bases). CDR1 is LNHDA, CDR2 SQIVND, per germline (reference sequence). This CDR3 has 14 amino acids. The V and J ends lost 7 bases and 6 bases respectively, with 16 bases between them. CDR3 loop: CASIAGDRSQPQHF. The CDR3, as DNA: TGTGCCAGTATCGCGGGGGATCGGAGTCAGCCCCAGCATTTT. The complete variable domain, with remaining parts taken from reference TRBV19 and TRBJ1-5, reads DGGITQSPKYLFRKEGQNVTLSCEQNLNHDAMYWYRQDPGQGLRLIYYSQIVNDFQKGDIAEGYSVSREKKESFPLTVTSAQKNPTAFYLCASIAGDRSQPQHFGDGTRLSIL.

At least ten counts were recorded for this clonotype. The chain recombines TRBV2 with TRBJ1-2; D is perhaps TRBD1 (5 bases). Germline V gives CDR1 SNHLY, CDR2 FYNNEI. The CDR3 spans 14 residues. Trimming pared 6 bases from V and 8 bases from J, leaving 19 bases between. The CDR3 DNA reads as TGTGCCAGCAGGGATCTAGGACAAGACGTGGGCTACACCTTC. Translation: CASRDLGQDVGYTF.

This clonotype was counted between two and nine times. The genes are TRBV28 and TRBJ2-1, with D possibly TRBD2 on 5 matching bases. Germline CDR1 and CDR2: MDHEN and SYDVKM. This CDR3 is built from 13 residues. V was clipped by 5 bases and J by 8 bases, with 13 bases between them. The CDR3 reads CASSRTGYDEQFF. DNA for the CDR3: TGTGCCAGCAGTCGGACTGGTTATGATGAGCAGTTCTTC.

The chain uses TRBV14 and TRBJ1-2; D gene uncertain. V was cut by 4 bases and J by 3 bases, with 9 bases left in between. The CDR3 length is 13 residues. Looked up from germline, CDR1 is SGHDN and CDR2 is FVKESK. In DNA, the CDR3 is TGTGCCAGCAGCCGAGAGTTTGACTATGGCTACACCTTC. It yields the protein CASSREFDYGYTF. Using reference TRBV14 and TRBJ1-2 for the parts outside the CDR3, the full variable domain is EAGVTQFPSHSVIEKGQTVTLRCDPISGHDNLYWYRRVMGKEIKFLLHFVKESKQDESGMPNNRFLAERTGGTYSTLKVQPAELEDSGVYFCASSREFDYGYTFGSGTRLTVV.

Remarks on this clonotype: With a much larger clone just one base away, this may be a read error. CDR3 region: CASRGGVQITYEQYF. The CDR3, as DNA: TGTGCCAGCAGGGGAGGGGTTCAAATAACCTACGAGCAGTACTTC. The gene calls are TRBV28 and TRBJ2-7; 7 positions agree with TRBD2. The CDR3 extends over 15 amino acids. Germline V lookup: CDR1 MDHEN, CDR2 SYDVKM. Trimming removed 6 bases from V and 2 bases from J; junction bases left unmatched: 10.

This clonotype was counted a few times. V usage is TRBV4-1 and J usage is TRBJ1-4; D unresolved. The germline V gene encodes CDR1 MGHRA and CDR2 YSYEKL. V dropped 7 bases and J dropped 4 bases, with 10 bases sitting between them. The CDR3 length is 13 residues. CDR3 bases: TGCGCCAGCACTGGAGACCGTAATGAAAAACTGTTTTTT. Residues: CASTGDRNEKLFF.

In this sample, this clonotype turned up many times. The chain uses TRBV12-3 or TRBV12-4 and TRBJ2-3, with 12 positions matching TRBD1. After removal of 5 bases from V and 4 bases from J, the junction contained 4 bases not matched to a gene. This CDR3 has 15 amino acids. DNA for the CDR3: TGTGCCAGCAGTGGGACAGGGGGCAGGGCAGATACGCAGTATTTT. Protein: CASSGTGGRADTQYF.

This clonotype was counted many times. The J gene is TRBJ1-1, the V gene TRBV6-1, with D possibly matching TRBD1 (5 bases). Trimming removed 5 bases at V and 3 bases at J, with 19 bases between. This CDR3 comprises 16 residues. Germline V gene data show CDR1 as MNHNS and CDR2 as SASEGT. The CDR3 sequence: CASSHGWGDGDTEAFF. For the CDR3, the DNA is TGTGCCAGCAGTCATGGATGGGGGGATGGGGACACTGAAGCTTTCTTT.

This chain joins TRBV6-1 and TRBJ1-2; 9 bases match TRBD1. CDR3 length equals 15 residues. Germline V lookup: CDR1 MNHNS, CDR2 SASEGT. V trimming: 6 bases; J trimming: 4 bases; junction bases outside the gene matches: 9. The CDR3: CASRTGGTGSYGYTF. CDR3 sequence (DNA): TGTGCCAGCAGGACAGGGGGGACAGGGTCCTATGGCTACACCTTC.

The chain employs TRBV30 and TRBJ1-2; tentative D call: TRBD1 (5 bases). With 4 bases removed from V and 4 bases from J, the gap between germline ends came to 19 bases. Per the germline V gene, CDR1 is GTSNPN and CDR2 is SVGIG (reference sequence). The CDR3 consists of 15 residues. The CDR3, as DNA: TGTGCCTGGACCCTGCCACGATTTGGGGCCTATGGCTACACCTTC. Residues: CAWTLPRFGAYGYTF.

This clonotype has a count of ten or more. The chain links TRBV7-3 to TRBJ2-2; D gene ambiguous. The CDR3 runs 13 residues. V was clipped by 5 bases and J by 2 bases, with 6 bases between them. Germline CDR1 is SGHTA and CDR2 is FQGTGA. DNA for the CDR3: TGTGCCAGCAGCGACTCTAACACCGGGGAGCTGTTTTTT. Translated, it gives CASSDSNTGELFF.

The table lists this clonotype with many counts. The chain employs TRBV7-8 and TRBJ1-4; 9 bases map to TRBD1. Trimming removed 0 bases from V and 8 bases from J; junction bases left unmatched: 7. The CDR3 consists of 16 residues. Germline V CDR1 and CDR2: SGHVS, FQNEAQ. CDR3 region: CASSLAPNTGGEKLFF. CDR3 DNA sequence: TGTGCCAGCAGCTTAGCGCCAAACACAGGGGGCGAAAAACTGTTTTTT. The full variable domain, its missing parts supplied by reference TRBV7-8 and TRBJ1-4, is GAGVSQSPRYKVAKRGQDVALRCDPISGHVSLFWYQQALGQGPEFLTYFQNEAQLDKSGLPSDRFFAERPEGSVSTLKIQRTQQEDSAVYLCASSLAPNTGGEKLFFGSGTQLSVL.